A single sample is the source of the 14 T cell receptor beta chains below, sequenced in a study of identical twins (dated by TCRdb to about 2016). Library generation was performed with 5' RACE. TCRdb lists the instrument as Illumina HiSeq 2000. The public reads were reanalyzed by TCRdb: fastp trimming at Q25, MiXCR alignment, in-frame beta chains only. Rows with one shared CDR3 protein collapse into an entry with the most common genes and DNA. This sample gives roughly 1,500,000 distinct CDR3 sequences in total; about 32% of them show up just once. Under 0.35% of the sample lies in the top ten. The sequencing sample was made of cord blood. These receptor sequences come from a newborn girl in good health.

The chain couples TRBV12-3 or TRBV12-4 to TRBJ2-2; D is tentatively TRBD1 or TRBD2 (6 bases each). This CDR3 is built from 12 residues. V lost 8 bases to trimming and J lost 7 bases, with 11 bases between them. The CDR3 spells CASQRGDGELFF. The CDR3 DNA reads TGTGCCAGCCAAAGGGGGGACGGGGAGCTGTTTTTT.

The CDR3 reads CASSFQGASRGYGYTF. Written as DNA, the CDR3 is TGCGCCAGCAGCTTTCAGGGGGCCTCCCGGGGCTATGGCTACACCTTC. The rearrangement uses TRBV5-1 and TRBJ1-2, with 8 bases lining up with TRBD1. Unmatched junction bases numbered 10, after V lost 2 bases and J lost 4 bases. Germline loops: CDR1 SGHRS, CDR2 YFSETQ. The CDR3 spans 16 residues.

J is TRBJ2-5 and V is TRBV3-1; a possible D gene is TRBD2 (6 bases). The CDR3 runs to 12 residues. CDR1 is LGHDT and CDR2 is YNNKEL in the germline V gene (reference sequence). V gave up 8 bases and J gave up 11 bases, with 18 bases separating them. Here the CDR3 reads CASRGYYNEQYF. The DNA for the CDR3 is TGTGCCAGCCGGGGGTACTACAATGAGCAGTACTTC.

This clonotype was recorded many times. This chain joins TRBV4-1 and TRBJ1-2; D not certain. V lost 1 base and J lost 1, with 7 bases in between. The CDR3 extends over 14 amino acids. Germline CDR1 MGHRA, CDR2 YSYEKL. The CDR3 DNA follows: TGCGCCAGCAGCCAAGTGAGGAATAACTATGGCTACACCTTC. As protein: CASSQVRNNYGYTF.

This chain uses TRBV29-1 with TRBJ2-5, with TRBD2 identical over 9 bases. Germline CDR1 SQVTM, CDR2 ANQGSEA. This CDR3 has 12 residues. V shed 7 bases, J shed 11 bases, and the junction held 11 bases outside the gene matches. In DNA, the CDR3 is TGCAGCGCTGGACTAGCGTTGAATGAGCAGTACTTC. Translated: CSAGLALNEQYF.

The V call is TRBV20-1, the J call TRBJ2-3, with TRBD2 matching 9 bases. The CDR3 runs 16 residues. Germline lookup yields CDR1 DFQATT and CDR2 SNEGSKA (reference sequence). With 5 bases clipped from V and 3 bases from J, the junction kept 12 bases outside the gene matches. The CDR3 sequence is CSARNRYSGGTDTQYF. The CDR3 bases are TGCAGTGCTCGAAATAGGTATAGCGGGGGAACAGATACGCAGTATTTT.

This clonotype was seen a few times. J is TRBJ2-7 and V is TRBV20-1; 11 bases fit TRBD2. J lost 3 bases, V lost 1 base, and 8 bases had no gene match. This CDR3 has 16 residues. Germline lookup yields CDR1 DFQATT and CDR2 SNEGSKA (reference sequence). The CDR3: CSARALAGGSLYEQYF. In nucleotides, the CDR3 is TGCAGTGCTAGAGCTCTAGCGGGGGGTTCCCTCTACGAGCAGTACTTC.

This chain connects TRBV5-1 to TRBJ2-1; D may be TRBD1 or TRBD2 (5 bases each). Germline loops: CDR1 SGHRS, CDR2 YFSETQ. Trimming left V 5 bases short and J 4 bases short, with 13 bases between. The CDR3 extends over 14 amino acids. For the CDR3, the DNA is TGCGCCAGCAGTGGATCGGGACCGTACAATGAGCAGTTCTTC. This translates into CASSGSGPYNEQFF.

The chain couples TRBV7-8 to TRBJ2-4; D call uncertain. Near its end, the DNA agrees better with TRBJ2-7, so the J call may be wrong. CDR3 length: 12 amino acids. The germline gives CDR1 SGHVS, CDR2 FQNEAQ. CDR3 amino acids: CASSLPMYEQYF. CDR3 nucleotide sequence: TGTGCCAGCAGCTTACCAATGTACGAGCAGTACTTC.

This clonotype was picked up a small number of times. This chain links TRBV7-8 with TRBJ2-3; tentative D call: TRBD2 (5 bases). The CDR3 has 16 residues. V lost 1 base and J 1 base, leaving 12 bases between the germline ends. Germline V gene sequence: CDR1 SGHVS, CDR2 FQNEAQ. The CDR3 bases are TGTGCCAGCAGCTTAGTTCCCTGGCGGGGCACAGATACGCAGTATTTT. Residues: CASSLVPWRGTDTQYF.

This clonotype occurred a few times. CDR3: CASSQDRAKSGEQFF. CDR3 in DNA: TGTGCCAGCAGCCAAGATAGGGCCAAAAGCGGTGAGCAGTTCTTC. The chain joins TRBV4-2 to TRBJ2-1; possibly TRBD2 for D (5 bases). V lost 0 bases and J 9 bases, leaving 15 bases between the germline ends. The CDR3 runs 15 residues. Per germline, CDR1 LGHNA and CDR2 YNFKEQ.

This clonotype was seen ten or more times. The chain joins TRBV4-2 to TRBJ2-7, with 7 bases identical to TRBD2. J gave up 1 base and V 0 bases, and 6 bases lay outside the gene matches. This CDR3 has 16 residues. Germline loops: CDR1 LGHNA, CDR2 YNFKEQ. The CDR3 loop is CASSQDGGLRSYEQYF. CDR3 DNA sequence: TGTGCCAGCAGCCAAGATGGGGGACTAAGGTCCTACGAGCAGTACTTC.

J is TRBJ2-3 and V is TRBV7-2, with a possible D match to TRBD2 (6 bases). V was cut by 5 bases and J by 2 bases, with 20 bases left in between. Germline CDR1 and CDR2: SGHTA and FQGNSA. The CDR3 runs to 17 residues. DNA of the CDR3: TGTGCCAGCAGCCGCCGACCCGGGACTCAGATCACAGATACGCAGTATTTT. It yields the protein CASSRRPGTQITDTQYF.

There are a few counts of this clonotype. The CDR3 DNA is TGTGCCACCAGTGATTTCGTGGCAGGGCGGAACAATGAGCAGTTCTTC. It specifies CATSDFVAGRNNEQFF. The chain has TRBV24-1 and TRBJ2-1; D perhaps matches TRBD1 (5 bases). There are 16 residues in the CDR3. Germline V gene data show CDR1 as KGHDR and CDR2 as SFDVKD. Between the trimmed V and J ends, which lost 1 base and 5 bases, there was a span of 14 bases.